Listed below are T cell receptor beta chains from one sample, sequenced in a study of control samples from healthy donors and cancer patients. Using immunoSEQ multiplex PCR, the repertoire was profiled, and TCRdb retains in-frame clones only, with some absent. The sample shows approximately 170,000 clones, more than 90% of them seen only once. Material: blood. The receptors here all came from a man aged 25-45 years in good health. Each CDR3 is given with its conserved first and last residue. D genes are given only for firm matches. The size entry is marked missing in some rows and otherwise reads once, few, many or a size class.

d_call: NA; v_call: TRBV3-1/TRBV3-2; clone_size: once; j_call: TRBJ2-1; cdr3_aa: CASSHRSETVPYNEQFF; cdr3_nt: TGTGCCAGCAGCCATCGTTCGGAGACGGTCCCCTACAATGAGCAGTTCTTC
d_call: TRBD1; v_call: TRBV2; clone_size: NA; j_call: TRBJ1-5; cdr3_aa: CASKTGTGSQPQHF; cdr3_nt: TGTGCCAGCAAGACCGGGACAGGGAGTCAGCCCCAGCATTTT
d_call: NA; v_call: TRBV27; clone_size: NA; j_call: TRBJ2-7; cdr3_aa: CASSLGPAYEQYF; cdr3_nt: TGTGCCAGCAGTTTGGGCCCCGCCTACGAGCAGTACTTC
d_call: NA; v_call: TRBV5-4; clone_size: NA; j_call: TRBJ1-4; cdr3_aa: CASSLKDGYGEKLFF; cdr3_nt: TGTGCCAGCAGCTTAAAGGACGGCTACGGAGAAAAACTGTTTTTT
d_call: NA; v_call: TRBV11-2; clone_size: NA; j_call: TRBJ2-7; cdr3_aa: CASSLGTDYEQYF; cdr3_nt: TGTGCCAGCAGCCTTGGGACGGACTACGAGCAGTACTTC
d_call: NA; v_call: TRBV12-3/TRBV12-4; clone_size: NA; j_call: TRBJ1-2; cdr3_aa: CASSPTPSGGYTF; cdr3_nt: TGTGCCAGCAGCCCTACCCCTTCCGGTGGCTACACCTTC
d_call: NA; v_call: TRBV19; clone_size: NA; j_call: TRBJ1-5; cdr3_aa: CASSIRDISNQPQHF; cdr3_nt: TGTGCCAGTAGTATCCGTGACATTAGCAATCAGCCCCAGCATTTT
d_call: NA; v_call: TRBV15; clone_size: NA; j_call: TRBJ1-4; cdr3_aa: CATSRVETNEKLFF; cdr3_nt: TGTGCCACCAGCAGAGTGGAGACTAATGAAAAACTGTTTTTT
d_call: NA; v_call: TRBV9; clone_size: NA; j_call: TRBJ1-2; cdr3_aa: CASSVRRTSSPQSSTYGYTF; cdr3_nt: TGTGCCAGCAGCGTACGAAGGACATCATCACCTCAGAGCTCTACCTATGGCTACACCTTC
d_call: NA; v_call: TRBV7-9; clone_size: NA; j_call: TRBJ1-1; cdr3_aa: CASSLVSLRNTEAFF; cdr3_nt: TGTGCCAGCAGCTTAGTATCCTTGAGGAACACTGAAGCTTTCTTT
d_call: TRBD2; v_call: TRBV9; clone_size: NA; j_call: TRBJ2-1; cdr3_aa: CASSTRTSAQEQFF; cdr3_nt: TGTGCCAGCAGCACACGGACTAGCGCCCAAGAGCAGTTCTTC
d_call: NA; v_call: TRBV7-6; clone_size: NA; j_call: TRBJ1-1; cdr3_aa: CASSVKGGNTEAFF; cdr3_nt: TGTGCCAGCAGCGTCAAGGGGGGGAACACTGAAGCTTTCTTT
d_call: NA; v_call: TRBV18; clone_size: NA; j_call: TRBJ1-4; cdr3_aa: CASSPPSSTTEKLFF; cdr3_nt: TGTGCCAGCTCACCTCCCTCGAGCACCACCGAAAAACTGTTTTTT
d_call: TRBD1; v_call: TRBV2; clone_size: NA; j_call: TRBJ2-7; cdr3_aa: CASSGDRGVTEQYF; cdr3_nt: TGTGCCAGCAGTGGGGACAGGGGGGTTACCGAGCAGTACTTC
d_call: NA; v_call: TRBV9; clone_size: NA; j_call: TRBJ2-7; cdr3_aa: CASSPSLASYEQYF; cdr3_nt: TGTGCCAGCAGCCCGTCCCTAGCTTCCTACGAGCAGTACTTC
d_call: NA; v_call: TRBV5-1; clone_size: once; j_call: TRBJ2-7; cdr3_aa: CASRLDAYEQYF; cdr3_nt: TGCGCCAGCAGACTAGACGCCTACGAGCAGTACTTC